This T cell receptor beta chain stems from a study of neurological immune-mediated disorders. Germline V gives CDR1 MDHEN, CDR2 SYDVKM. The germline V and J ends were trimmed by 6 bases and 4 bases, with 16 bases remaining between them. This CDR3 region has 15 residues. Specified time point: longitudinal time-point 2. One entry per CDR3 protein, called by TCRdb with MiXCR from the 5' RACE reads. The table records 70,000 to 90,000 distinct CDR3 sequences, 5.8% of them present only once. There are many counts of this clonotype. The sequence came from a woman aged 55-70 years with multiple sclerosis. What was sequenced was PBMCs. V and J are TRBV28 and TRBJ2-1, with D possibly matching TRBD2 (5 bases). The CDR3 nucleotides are TGTGCCAGCAGAACGGCCGATTCGGGATACAATGAGCAGTTCTTC. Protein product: CASRTADSGYNEQFF.